What follows are 30 T cell receptor beta chains derived from one specimen sequenced in a study of shared clonotypes between healthy human individuals. TCRdb's table, derived via immunoSEQ multiplex PCR, lists solely in-frame clones and lacks some. The sample yields about 1.5 million clones, approximately 98% seen once. What was sequenced was naive CD4+ T cells sorted from blood. As to subset: CD45RA+ positively selected. Receptors originate from a man aged 25-45 years in good health.

A single count supports this clone. V usage is TRBV19 and J usage is TRBJ1-3; tentative D call: TRBD1 (6 bases). Germline-derived CDR1 and CDR2 are LNHDA and SQIVND (reference sequence). V was trimmed by 4 bases and J by 0 bases, leaving 13 bases between them. The CDR3 sequence is 16 residues long. The CDR3 spells CASSKIRGPSGNTIYF. The CDR3, as DNA: TGTGCCAGTAGTAAAATTCGGGGGCCCTCTGGAAACACCATATATTTT. Full variable domain (remainder filled in from reference TRBV19 and TRBJ1-3): DGGITQSPKYLFRKEGQNVTLSCEQNLNHDAMYWYRQDPGQGLRLIYYSQIVNDFQKGDIAEGYSVSREKKESFPLTVTSAQKNPTAFYLCASSKIRGPSGNTIYFGEGSWLTVV.

The V and J genes are TRBV28 and TRBJ2-7; D is unclear. The V end was cut by 5 bases, the J end by 12 bases, with 14 bases between. Looked up from germline, CDR1 is MDHEN and CDR2 is SYDVKM. The CDR3 covers 11 residues. This CDR3 reads CASSQTTAPYF. CDR3 nucleotides: TGTGCCAGCAGTCAAACAACCGCCCCGTACTTC.

The rearrangement joins TRBV6-1 to TRBJ2-7; TRBD2 matches 9 bases. The germline CDR1 and CDR2 sequences are MNHNS and SASEGT. This CDR3 contains 13 residues. V lost 8 bases to trimming and J lost 2 bases; unmatched junction nucleotides: 4. The DNA for the CDR3 is TGTGCCAGCGGGCGGGGGGGCACCTACGAGCAGTACTTC. Translated, it gives CASGRGGTYEQYF.

V gene TRBV5-4 combines with J gene TRBJ2-1, with 8 bases identical to TRBD2. The CDR3 is 16 amino acids. Germline-derived CDR1 and CDR2 are SGHNT and YYREEE (reference sequence). The V and J ends lost 3 bases and 0 bases, in that order; junction bases with no gene match: 5. The CDR3 is CASSYSGTSSYNEQFF. The CDR3 DNA follows: TGTGCCAGCAGCTATAGCGGGACAAGCTCCTACAATGAGCAGTTCTTC. Based on the CDR3 plus reference TRBV5-4 and TRBJ2-1, the full variable domain is ETGVTQSPTHLIKTRGQQVTLRCSSQSGHNTVSWYQQALGQGPQFIFQYYREEENGRGNFPPRFSGLQFPNYSSELNVNALELDDSALYLCASSYSGTSSYNEQFFGPGTRLTVL.

The V call is TRBV14, the J call TRBJ1-1; D unresolved. The length of the CDR3 is 14 residues. The germline V gene encodes CDR1 SGHDN and CDR2 FVKESK. The ends were cut back, 2 bases at V and 8 bases at J, with 15 bases in the middle. The CDR3 is CASSQPGNLREAFF. In DNA form, the CDR3 reads TGTGCCAGCAGCCAACCAGGAAACCTGAGAGAAGCTTTCTTT.

This clone appeared once. V and J are TRBV25-1 and TRBJ1-4; D remains ambiguous. Trimming took 5 bases from V and 7 from J, leaving 8 bases between them. Germline CDR1 reads MGHDK; CDR2 reads SYGVNS. CDR3 size: 12 residues. DNA for the CDR3: TGTGCCAGCAGTTGGGCGGCTGAAAAACTGTTTTTT. This gives the protein CASSWAAEKLFF.

CDR3 bases: TGTGCCAGCAGTTCTAGCGCCTCTGGGGCCAACGTCCTGACTTTC. Translated, it gives CASSSSASGANVLTF. The rearrangement links TRBV6-5 to TRBJ2-6, with D possibly matching TRBD2 (6 bases). Germline V gene data show CDR1 as MNHEY and CDR2 as SVGAGI. The CDR3 is 15 amino acids. The V gene lost 4 bases and the J gene lost 0 bases, with 7 bases spanning the gap.

The chain joins TRBV5-4 to TRBJ2-3; no definite D call. The germline V gene has CDR1 SGHNT and CDR2 YYREEE (reference sequence). Trimming left V 5 bases short and J 0 bases short, with 7 bases between. This CDR3 has 13 residues. CDR3 coding DNA: TGTGCCAGCAGTGGCAGTAGCACAGATACGCAGTATTTT. Protein sequence: CASSGSSTDTQYF. Combining the CDR3 with reference TRBV5-4 and TRBJ2-3 gives the whole variable domain ETGVTQSPTHLIKTRGQQVTLRCSSQSGHNTVSWYQQALGQGPQFIFQYYREEENGRGNFPPRFSGLQFPNYSSELNVNALELDDSALYLCASSGSSTDTQYFGPGTRLTVL.

On this clone: The sample carries other DNA sequences with the same CDR3. The genes are TRBV7-9 and TRBJ2-3; weak D call: TRBD2 (5 bases). The CDR3 is 15 amino acids. Germline V gene lookup returns CDR1 SEHNR and CDR2 FQNEAQ (reference sequence). V was clipped by 0 bases and J by 2 bases, with 9 bases between them. CDR3 sequence reads: CASSLASGNTDTQYF. CDR3 coding DNA: TGTGCCAGCAGCTTAGCATCCGGGAACACAGATACGCAGTATTTT.

The chain has TRBV9 and TRBJ2-1, with D tentatively TRBD1 or TRBD2 (5 bases each). Germline assignment: CDR1 SGDLS and CDR2 YYNGEE. The CDR3 runs to 16 residues. The V gene lost 3 bases and the J gene lost 2 bases, with 15 bases spanning the gap. The CDR3 DNA reads as TGTGCCAGCAGCGCCGGGGCCCCGGGAACCTACAATGAGCAGTTCTTC. Amino acid sequence: CASSAGAPGTYNEQFF. The full variable domain, in which reference TRBV9 and TRBJ2-1 provide the parts outside the CDR3, is DSGVTQTPKHLITATGQRVTLRCSPRSGDLSVYWYQQSLDQGLQFLIQYYNGEERAKGNILERFSAQQFPDLHSELNLSSLELGDSALYFCASSAGAPGTYNEQFFGPGTRLTVL.

This chain joins TRBV19 and TRBJ2-3; D might be TRBD2 (5 bases). The CDR3 is made up of 13 amino acids. Trimming took 7 bases from V and 3 from J, leaving 11 bases between them. Germline CDR1 is LNHDA and CDR2 is SQIVND (reference sequence). The CDR3 reads CASKIGGTDTQYF. The DNA of the CDR3 is TGTGCCAGTAAAATTGGAGGTACAGATACGCAGTATTTT.

This clone appeared once. In nucleotides, the CDR3 is TGTGCCAGTAGTTTCACTAGCGGGATGGTCTCTGGGGCCAACGTCCTGACTTTC. It specifies CASSFTSGMVSGANVLTF. The chain uses TRBV19 and TRBJ2-6, with 10 bases fitting TRBD2. J lost 0 bases, V lost 5 bases, and 7 bases had no gene match. Looked up from germline, CDR1 is LNHDA and CDR2 is SQIVND (reference sequence). The length of the CDR3 is 18 residues.

The chain links TRBV7-6 to TRBJ2-2, with D possibly matching TRBD2 (5 bases). V lost 5 bases and J lost 1, with 14 bases in between. The CDR3 contains 16 residues. Germline lookup yields CDR1 SGHVS and CDR2 FNYEAQ. CDR3 in amino acids: CASSTPRAGNTGELFF. In DNA form, the CDR3 reads TGTGCCAGCAGCACCCCTAGGGCGGGGAACACCGGGGAGCTGTTTTTT. Full variable domain (outside the CDR3, taken from reference TRBV7-6 and TRBJ2-2): GAGVSQSPRYKVTKRGQDVALRCDPISGHVSLYWYRQALGQGPEFLTYFNYEAQQDKSGLPNDRFSAERPEGSISTLTIQRTEQRDSAMYRCASSTPRAGNTGELFFGEGSRLTVL.

This chain uses TRBV7-9 with TRBJ1-4; 7 bases line up with TRBD1. This CDR3 has 14 amino acids. Germline trimming cut 2 bases from V and 7 bases from J; bases unmatched to any gene: 4. CDR1 and CDR2 (germline): SEHNR, FQNEAQ (reference sequence). This CDR3 reads CASSLRQGIEKLFF. The CDR3 DNA is TGTGCCAGCAGCTTACGACAGGGTATTGAAAAACTGTTTTTT.

V usage is TRBV28 and J usage is TRBJ1-1, with 8 nucleotides matching TRBD1. The CDR3 is 14 amino acids. J lost 10 bases, V lost 4 bases, and 11 bases had no gene match. CDR1 and CDR2 (germline): MDHEN, SYDVKM. CDR3 region: CASSSLGQGARAFF. DNA of the CDR3: TGTGCCAGCAGTTCCCTAGGACAGGGAGCGAGAGCTTTCTTT.

The chain recombines TRBV18 with TRBJ2-3; 10 nucleotides align to TRBD2. After removal of 5 bases from V and 4 bases from J, the junction contained 15 bases not matched to a gene. Germline CDR1 KGHSH, CDR2 LQKENI. This CDR3 spans 18 amino acids. The CDR3: CASSLRTRAGGPADTQYF. CDR3 sequence (DNA): TGTGCCAGCTCATTACGGACTCGAGCGGGAGGGCCCGCAGATACGCAGTATTTT. Using reference TRBV18 and TRBJ2-3 for the parts outside the CDR3, the full variable domain is NAGVMQNPRHLVRRRGQEARLRCSPMKGHSHVYWYRQLPEEGLKFMVYLQKENIIDESGMPKERFSAEFPKEGPSILRIQQVVRGDSAAYFCASSLRTRAGGPADTQYFGPGTRLTVL.

This clone is a singleton in its sample. The V call is TRBV10-3, the J call TRBJ1-1, with D unclear. Trimming cost V 1 base and J 2 bases, with 8 bases left between them. From germline, CDR1 is ENHRY and CDR2 SYGVKD. The length of the CDR3 is 14 residues. The CDR3 spells CAISEFDTNTEAFF. The CDR3 DNA reads TGTGCCATCAGTGAGTTTGACACAAACACTGAAGCTTTCTTT.

This chain uses TRBV6-5 with TRBJ2-3, with 7 bases matching TRBD2. The CDR3 has 11 residues. V trimming: 8 bases; J trimming: 6 bases; junction bases outside the gene matches: 2. The germline V gene has CDR1 MNHEY and CDR2 SVGAGI. The CDR3 nucleotides read TGTGCCAGCGTCGGGGGGGATACGCAGTATTTT. It encodes CASVGGDTQYF.

The chain joins TRBV30 to TRBJ2-3, with TRBD2 identical over 11 bases. V was pared by 1 base and J by 5 bases, with 11 bases of the junction left unmatched. CDR1 is GTSNPN and CDR2 is SVGIG in the germline V gene (reference sequence). The CDR3 has 17 amino acids. Written as DNA, the CDR3 is TGTGCCTGGAGTGGGATTGTTAGCGGGAGGGGGATAGATACGCAGTATTTT. Translating it yields CAWSGIVSGRGIDTQYF.

The chain uses TRBV2 and TRBJ1-5; 7 nucleotides match TRBD1. The germline V gene encodes CDR1 SNHLY and CDR2 FYNNEI. V lost 2 bases, J lost 10 bases, and 8 bases stayed unmatched. CDR3 length equals 14 residues. CDR3 coding DNA: TGTGCCAGCAGTGAAACGGGGAGGGGGCTACCCCAGCATTTT. Protein sequence: CASSETGRGLPQHF.

As regards this clone: Other DNA sequences from this sample encode an identical CDR3 as well. The V gene is TRBV18, the J gene TRBJ2-1; 12 bases match TRBD2. Germline CDR1 is KGHSH and CDR2 is LQKENI. Trimming cost V 6 bases and J 4 bases; bases outside gene matches: 4. The CDR3 consists of 15 residues. This CDR3 reads CASSELAGGYNEQFF. The CDR3 DNA is TGTGCCAGCTCGGAGCTAGCGGGAGGGTACAATGAGCAGTTCTTC.

This clone was recorded once. The chain couples TRBV5-1 to TRBJ1-4; 9 nucleotides line up with TRBD1. The CDR3 extends over 15 amino acids. Trimming took 4 bases from V and 4 from J; bases not matched to a gene: 5. Germline CDR1 is SGHRS and CDR2 is YFSETQ. The CDR3 loop is CASSLKTGGNEKLFF. The CDR3 DNA is TGCGCCAGCAGCCTGAAGACAGGGGGTAATGAAAAACTGTTTTTT.

The V call is TRBV7-9, the J call TRBJ2-5, with D perhaps matching TRBD2 (6 bases). The DNA end favors TRBJ2-7, so the J call may be wrong. Germline V gene lookup returns CDR1 SEHNR and CDR2 FQNEAQ (reference sequence). CDR3 length equals 13 residues. This CDR3 reads CASSLAGGAEQYF. As DNA, the CDR3 is TGTGCCAGCAGCTTAGCGGGCGGGGCCGAGCAGTACTTC.

This clone was observed a single time. The chain is built from TRBV18 and TRBJ2-3; D is possibly TRBD1 (5 bases). Trimming pared 2 bases from V and 1 base from J, leaving 13 bases between. CDR3 length: 16 amino acids. The V gene's germline CDR1 is KGHSH and CDR2 LQKENI. The CDR3 is CASSPTGSPGTDTQYF. The CDR3 nucleotides read TGTGCCAGCTCACCAACAGGTAGTCCTGGCACAGATACGCAGTATTTT.

V usage is TRBV7-9 and J usage is TRBJ1-1; D is perhaps TRBD1 (5 bases). The CDR3 sequence is 14 residues long. The germline V and J ends were trimmed by 5 bases and 11 bases, with 21 bases remaining between them. Looked up from germline, CDR1 is SEHNR and CDR2 is FQNEAQ (reference sequence). The CDR3 nucleotides read TGTGCCAGCAGCCCGTCGGGACGGGTATCGGATGCTTTCTTT. As protein: CASSPSGRVSDAFF.

V is TRBV10-1 and J is TRBJ1-1, with D perhaps matching TRBD1 (6 bases). CDR3 length equals 19 residues. CDR1 and CDR2 from the germline V gene are WNHNN and SYGVQD (reference sequence). Trimming cost V 6 bases and J 0 bases, with 26 bases left between them. The CDR3 region is CASSEPGHTRGTMNTEAFF. CDR3 in DNA: TGCGCCAGCAGCGAACCGGGACACACCCGTGGCACAATGAACACTGAAGCTTTCTTT.

This chain uses TRBV2 with TRBJ2-7, with D possibly matching TRBD2 (6 bases). Germline values: CDR1 SNHLY, CDR2 FYNNEI. There are 13 residues in the CDR3. Trimming took off 8 bases at V and 2 bases at J, with 13 bases between the two ends. CDR3 in DNA: TGTGCCAGCGATGGGCGGGAACCCTACGAGCAGTACTTC. Residues: CASDGREPYEQYF.

The chain is built from TRBV5-6 and TRBJ2-3; no clear D. Per germline, CDR1 SGHDT and CDR2 YYEEEE. This CDR3 is 14 amino acids long. V was clipped by 3 bases and J by 0 bases, with 8 bases between them. The CDR3 sequence: CASSWSSSTDTQYF. The CDR3 nucleotides read TGTGCCAGCAGCTGGAGCTCGAGCACAGATACGCAGTATTTT.

The V call is TRBV2, the J call TRBJ1-1, with 8 positions matching TRBD1. The J segment lost 5 bases and the V segment lost 8 bases, leaving 7 bases of the junction unmatched. The length of the CDR3 is 13 residues. Germline values: CDR1 SNHLY, CDR2 FYNNEI. CDR3 coding DNA: TGTGCCAGCTACGGACAGGGCTGGACTGAAGCTTTCTTT. Encoded protein: CASYGQGWTEAFF.

The rearrangement joins TRBV29-1 to TRBJ1-5; 7 bases agree with TRBD1. Germline trimming cut 3 bases from V and 0 bases from J; bases unmatched to any gene: 8. The CDR3 totals 16 residues. Germline V gives CDR1 SQVTM, CDR2 ANQGSEA. CDR3 sequence: CSVDGQEIYSNQPQHF. Written as DNA, the CDR3 is TGCAGCGTTGATGGACAGGAGATTTATAGCAATCAGCCCCAGCATTTT.